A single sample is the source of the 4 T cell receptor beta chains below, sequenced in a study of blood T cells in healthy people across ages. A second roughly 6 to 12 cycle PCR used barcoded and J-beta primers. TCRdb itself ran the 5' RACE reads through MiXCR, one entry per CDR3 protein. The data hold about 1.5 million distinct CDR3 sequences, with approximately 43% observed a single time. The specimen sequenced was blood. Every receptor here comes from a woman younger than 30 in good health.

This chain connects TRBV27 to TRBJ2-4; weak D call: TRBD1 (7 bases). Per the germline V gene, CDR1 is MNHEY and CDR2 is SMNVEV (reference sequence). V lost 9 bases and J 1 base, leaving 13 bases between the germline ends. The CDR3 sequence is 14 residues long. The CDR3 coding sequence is TGTGCCAGTTGGGCAGGGGGGGCCAAAAACATTCAGTACTTC. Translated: CASWAGGAKNIQYF.

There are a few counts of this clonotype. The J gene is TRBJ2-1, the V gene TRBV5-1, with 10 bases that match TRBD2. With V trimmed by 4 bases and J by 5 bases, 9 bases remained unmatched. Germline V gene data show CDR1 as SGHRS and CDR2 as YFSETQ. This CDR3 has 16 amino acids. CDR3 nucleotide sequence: TGCGCCAGCAGCGGGTGGACTAGCGGAGAGGACAATGAGCAGTTCTTC. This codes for CASSGWTSGEDNEQFF.

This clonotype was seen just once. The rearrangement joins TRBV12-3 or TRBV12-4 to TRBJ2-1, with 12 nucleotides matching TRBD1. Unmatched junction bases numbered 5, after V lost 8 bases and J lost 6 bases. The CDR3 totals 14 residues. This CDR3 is CASLAGQGANEQFF. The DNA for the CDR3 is TGTGCCAGCTTAGCGGGACAGGGGGCCAATGAGCAGTTCTTC.

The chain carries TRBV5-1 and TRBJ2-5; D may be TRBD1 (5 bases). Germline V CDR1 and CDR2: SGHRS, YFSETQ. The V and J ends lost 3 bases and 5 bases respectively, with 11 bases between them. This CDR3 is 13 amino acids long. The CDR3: CASSYTGLETQYF. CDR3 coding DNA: TGCGCCAGCAGCTACACAGGTCTCGAGACCCAGTACTTC.